The present TCR beta chain was sequenced within a study of cytomegalovirus exposure and HLA in healthy donors. The CDR3 has 16 residues. Trimming at V came to 2 bases and at J to 0 bases, leaving 6 bases not matched to a gene. CDR1 LNHDA and CDR2 SQIVND come from the germline V gene (reference sequence). Regarding this clone: The antigen is not known.

Study-wide results and limits: The likely explanation for a cluster of highly shared sequence variants was sequencing artifact. In a later analysis, TCR beta V- and J-gene trimming showed a link to a missense DCLRE1C variant.

The PCR was carried out with 60 Vbeta primers and 13 Jbeta primers. Here immunoSEQ multiplex PCR was the method, and the copy in TCRdb shows in-frame clones only, minus some. This sample has some 130,000 clones, with about 78% found just once. V gene TRBV19 combines with J gene TRBJ1-1; TRBD1 matches at 7 bases. The sequenced sample was PBMCs. This clonotype originated in a human donor in good health. The CDR3 DNA follows: TGTGCCAGTAGTATACCTACAGGGGCCTTGAACACTGAAGCTTTCTTT. Translation gives CASSIPTGALNTEAFF.